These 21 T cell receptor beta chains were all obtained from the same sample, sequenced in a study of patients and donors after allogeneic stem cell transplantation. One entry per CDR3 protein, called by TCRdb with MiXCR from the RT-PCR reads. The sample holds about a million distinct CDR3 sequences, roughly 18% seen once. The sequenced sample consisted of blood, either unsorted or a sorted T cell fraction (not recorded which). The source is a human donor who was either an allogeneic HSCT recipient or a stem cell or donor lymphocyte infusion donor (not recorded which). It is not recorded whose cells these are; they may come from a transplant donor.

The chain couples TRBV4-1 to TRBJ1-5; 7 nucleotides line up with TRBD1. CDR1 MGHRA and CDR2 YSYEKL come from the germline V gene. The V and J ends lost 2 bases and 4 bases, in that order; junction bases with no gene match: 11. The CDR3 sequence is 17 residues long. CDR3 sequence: CASSQMSSARGNQPQHF. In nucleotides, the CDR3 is TGCGCCAGCAGCCAAATGTCTTCCGCCAGGGGGAATCAGCCCCAGCATTTT.

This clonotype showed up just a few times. The CDR3 DNA is TGTGCCAGCAGCCATCCCCTAGCGGGGGGGTTCAATGAGCAGTTCTTC. Translating it yields CASSHPLAGGFNEQFF. V gene TRBV3-1 combines with J gene TRBJ2-1; 12 bases line up with TRBD2. The CDR3 extends over 16 amino acids. Losses at the gene ends were 3 bases for V and 6 bases for J; bases not matched to a gene: 6. Germline V lookup: CDR1 LGHDT, CDR2 YNNKEL (reference sequence).

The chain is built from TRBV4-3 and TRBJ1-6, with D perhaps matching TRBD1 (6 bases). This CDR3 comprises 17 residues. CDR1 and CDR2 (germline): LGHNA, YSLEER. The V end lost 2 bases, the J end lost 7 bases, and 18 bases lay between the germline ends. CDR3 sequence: CASSQLATGLGNSPLHF. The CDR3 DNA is TGCGCCAGCAGCCAATTGGCGACAGGTCTGGGCAATTCACCCCTCCACTTT.

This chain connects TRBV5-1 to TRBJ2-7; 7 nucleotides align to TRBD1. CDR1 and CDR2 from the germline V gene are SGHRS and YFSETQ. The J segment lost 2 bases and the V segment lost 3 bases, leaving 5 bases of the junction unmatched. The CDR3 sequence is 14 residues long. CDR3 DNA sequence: TGCGCCAGCAGCTACTCCGGGACAGCCTACGAGCAGTACTTC. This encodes CASSYSGTAYEQYF.

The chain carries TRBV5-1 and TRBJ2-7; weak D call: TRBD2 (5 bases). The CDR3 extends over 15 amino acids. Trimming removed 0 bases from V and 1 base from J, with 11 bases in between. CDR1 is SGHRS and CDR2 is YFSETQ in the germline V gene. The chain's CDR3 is CASSLATGRSYEQYF. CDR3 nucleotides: TGCGCCAGCAGCTTGGCCACGGGGAGATCCTACGAGCAGTACTTC.

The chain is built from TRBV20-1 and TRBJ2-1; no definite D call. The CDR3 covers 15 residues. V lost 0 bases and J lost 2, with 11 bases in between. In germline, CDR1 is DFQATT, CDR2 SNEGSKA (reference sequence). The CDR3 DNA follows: TGCAGTGCTAGAGAACCCAGGAAAACCTACAATGAGCAGTTCTTC. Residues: CSAREPRKTYNEQFF.

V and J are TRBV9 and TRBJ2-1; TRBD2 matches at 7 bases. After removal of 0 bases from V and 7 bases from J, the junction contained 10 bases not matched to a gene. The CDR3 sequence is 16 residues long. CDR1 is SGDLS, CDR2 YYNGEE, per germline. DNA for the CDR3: TGTGCCAGCAGCGTAGACGGCGGGAGAGGGCCTAATGAGCAGTTCTTC. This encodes CASSVDGGRGPNEQFF.

DNA for the CDR3: TGTGCCAGCAGCTTAGGTCTCGATGAAAAACTGTTTTTT. Encoded protein: CASSLGLDEKLFF. The rearrangement uses TRBV7-2 and TRBJ1-4; no firm D call. Trimming removed 1 base from V and 6 bases from J, with 6 bases in between. This CDR3 comprises 13 residues. From germline, CDR1 is SGHTA and CDR2 FQGNSA.

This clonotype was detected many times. The CDR3 protein is CASSFGTYEQYF. CDR3 nucleotide sequence: TGTGCCAGCAGTTTCGGAACCTACGAGCAGTACTTC. This chain joins TRBV12-3 or TRBV12-4 and TRBJ2-7, with unresolved D. The CDR3 extends over 12 amino acids. The germline V and J ends were trimmed by 3 bases and 2 bases, with 5 bases remaining between them.

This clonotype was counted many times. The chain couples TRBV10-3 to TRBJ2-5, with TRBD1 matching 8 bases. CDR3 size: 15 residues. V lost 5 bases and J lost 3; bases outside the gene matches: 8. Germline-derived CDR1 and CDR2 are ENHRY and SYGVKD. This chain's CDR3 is CAISKTDRVKETQYF. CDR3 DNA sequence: TGTGCCATCAGTAAAACGGACAGGGTAAAAGAGACCCAGTACTTC.

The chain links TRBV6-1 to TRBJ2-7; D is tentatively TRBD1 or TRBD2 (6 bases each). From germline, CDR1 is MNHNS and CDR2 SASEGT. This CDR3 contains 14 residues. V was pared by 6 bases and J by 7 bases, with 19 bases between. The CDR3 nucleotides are TGTGCCAGCAGCCCCGGGGGCCAGGGGTGGGAGCAGTACTTC. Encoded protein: CASSPGGQGWEQYF.

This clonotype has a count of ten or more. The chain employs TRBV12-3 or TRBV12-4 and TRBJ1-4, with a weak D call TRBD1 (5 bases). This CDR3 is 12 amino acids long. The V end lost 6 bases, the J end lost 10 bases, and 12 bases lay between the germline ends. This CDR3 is CASRYQGGKLFF. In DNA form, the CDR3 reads TGTGCCAGCAGGTATCAGGGCGGAAAACTGTTTTTT.

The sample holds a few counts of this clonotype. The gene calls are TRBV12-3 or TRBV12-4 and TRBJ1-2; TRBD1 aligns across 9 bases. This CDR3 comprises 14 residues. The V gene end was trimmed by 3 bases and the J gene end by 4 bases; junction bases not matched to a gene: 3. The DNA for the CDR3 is TGTGCCAGCAGTTTTACAGGGGGCGGCTATGGCTACACCTTC. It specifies CASSFTGGGYGYTF.

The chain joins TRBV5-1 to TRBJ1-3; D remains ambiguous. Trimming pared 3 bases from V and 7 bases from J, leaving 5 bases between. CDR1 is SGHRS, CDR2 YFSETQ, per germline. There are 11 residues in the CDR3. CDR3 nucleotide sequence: TGCGCCAGCAGCTCGCTGAACACCATATATTTT. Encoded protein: CASSSLNTIYF.

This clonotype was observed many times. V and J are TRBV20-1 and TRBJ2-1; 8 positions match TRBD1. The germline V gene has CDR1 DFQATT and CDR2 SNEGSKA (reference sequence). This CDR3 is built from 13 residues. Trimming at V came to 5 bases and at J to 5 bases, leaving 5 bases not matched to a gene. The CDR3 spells CSAVTGENNEQFF. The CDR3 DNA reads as TGCAGTGCTGTGACAGGGGAGAACAATGAGCAGTTCTTC.

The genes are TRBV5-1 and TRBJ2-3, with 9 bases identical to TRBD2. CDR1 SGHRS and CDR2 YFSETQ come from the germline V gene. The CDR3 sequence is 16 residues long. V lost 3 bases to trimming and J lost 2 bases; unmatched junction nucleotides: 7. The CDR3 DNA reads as TGCGCCAGCAGCTACTTAGCGGGAGACCCCACAGATACGCAGTATTTT. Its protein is CASSYLAGDPTDTQYF. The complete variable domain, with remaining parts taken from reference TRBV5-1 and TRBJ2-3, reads KAGVTQTPRYLIKTRGQQVTLSCSPISGHRSVSWYQQTPGQGLQFLFEYFSETQRNKGNFPGRFSGRQFSNSRSEMNVSTLELGDSALYLCASSYLAGDPTDTQYFGPGTRLTVL.

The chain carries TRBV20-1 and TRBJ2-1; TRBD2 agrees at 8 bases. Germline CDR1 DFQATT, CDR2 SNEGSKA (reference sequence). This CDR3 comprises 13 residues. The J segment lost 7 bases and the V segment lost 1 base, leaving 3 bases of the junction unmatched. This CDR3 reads CSARGGLVNEQFF. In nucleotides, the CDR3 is TGCAGTGCTAGAGGGGGACTAGTGAATGAGCAGTTCTTC.

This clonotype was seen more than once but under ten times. The CDR3, as DNA: TGTGCCAGTAGTATGGTCTTTTGGCCGGGGGGCAATCAGCCCCAGCATTTT. Its protein product is CASSMVFWPGGNQPQHF. The rearrangement links TRBV19 to TRBJ1-5; D might be TRBD1 (5 bases). The V end was cut by 3 bases, the J end by 2 bases, with 17 bases between. This CDR3 contains 17 residues. Germline V gene sequence: CDR1 LNHDA, CDR2 SQIVND (reference sequence).

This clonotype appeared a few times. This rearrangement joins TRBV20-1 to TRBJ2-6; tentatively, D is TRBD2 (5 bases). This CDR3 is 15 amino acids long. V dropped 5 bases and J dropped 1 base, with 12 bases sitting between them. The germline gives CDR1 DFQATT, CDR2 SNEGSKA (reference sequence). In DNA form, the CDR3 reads TGCAGTGCTTCCGGGATGGGGTCTGGGGCCAACGTCCTGACTTTC. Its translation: CSASGMGSGANVLTF.

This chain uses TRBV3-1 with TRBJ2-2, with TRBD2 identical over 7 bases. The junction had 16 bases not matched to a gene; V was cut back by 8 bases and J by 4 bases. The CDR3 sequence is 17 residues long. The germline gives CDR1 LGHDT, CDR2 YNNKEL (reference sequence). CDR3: CASAGVADSTATGELFF. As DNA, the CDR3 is TGTGCCAGCGCGGGGGTAGCAGACTCGACAGCCACCGGGGAGCTGTTTTTT.

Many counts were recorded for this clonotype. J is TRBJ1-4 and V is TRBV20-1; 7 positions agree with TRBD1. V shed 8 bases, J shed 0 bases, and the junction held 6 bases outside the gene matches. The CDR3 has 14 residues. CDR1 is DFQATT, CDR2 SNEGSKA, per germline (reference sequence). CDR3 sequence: CSIDRVPTNEKLFF. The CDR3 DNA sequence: TGCAGTATCGACAGGGTCCCAACTAATGAAAAACTGTTTTTT.